The entry below describes one T cell receptor beta chain. Its antigen is not identified. The sample originates from a study of T cell responses to AZD1222 COVID-19 vaccine. Overall study findings and caveats: Sampled repertoires all dated from after the peak T cell response. Clonal diversity was possibly underestimated, and white British individuals and females predominated among donors. Among AZD1222 vaccinees, only six were seropositive at baseline.

V dropped 6 bases and J dropped 0 bases, with 15 bases sitting between them. Germline V gene sequence: CDR1 MNHEY, CDR2 SVGEGT. This CDR3 is built from 16 residues. This table comes from immunoSEQ multiplex PCR, and its TCRdb copy is limited to in-frame clones, with some not included. Here the sample spans some 130,000 clones, just over 90% being singletons. The J gene is TRBJ2-1, the V gene TRBV6-2 or TRBV6-3; no clear D gene. The sample in question was peripheral blood, obtained on day 0 of AZD1222 vaccination. This receptor was identified in an adult in good health. The CDR3 region is CASSSGSRSSYNEQFF. The DNA for the CDR3 is TGTGCCAGCAGCTCCGGGTCCAGGAGCTCCTACAATGAGCAGTTCTTC.